Detailed here is one T cell receptor beta chain. The sample is drawn from a study of T cell repertoires in ileal Crohn's disease. Study context: Surgery for a complication: stricturing in 61%, penetrating in about 39%.

Included were adult ileal or ileocolonic Crohn's patients indicated for ileocolonic resection. V shed 5 bases and J shed 7 bases, with 10 bases lying between them. The germline gives CDR1 SGHRS, CDR2 YFSETQ. CDR3 size: 13 residues. Assay used: immunoSEQ multiplex PCR; TCRdb lists only in-frame clones, some missing. The sample shows about 17,000 clones, approximately 87% of them seen only once. The TCR was taken from an adult with Crohn's disease. The J gene is TRBJ1-6, the V gene TRBV5-1, with D perhaps TRBD1 (5 bases). Sequenced: ileal tissue. In nucleotides, the CDR3 is TGCGCCAGCAGGAAGGGGATGAATTCACCCCTCCACTTT. Its translation: CASRKGMNSPLHF.